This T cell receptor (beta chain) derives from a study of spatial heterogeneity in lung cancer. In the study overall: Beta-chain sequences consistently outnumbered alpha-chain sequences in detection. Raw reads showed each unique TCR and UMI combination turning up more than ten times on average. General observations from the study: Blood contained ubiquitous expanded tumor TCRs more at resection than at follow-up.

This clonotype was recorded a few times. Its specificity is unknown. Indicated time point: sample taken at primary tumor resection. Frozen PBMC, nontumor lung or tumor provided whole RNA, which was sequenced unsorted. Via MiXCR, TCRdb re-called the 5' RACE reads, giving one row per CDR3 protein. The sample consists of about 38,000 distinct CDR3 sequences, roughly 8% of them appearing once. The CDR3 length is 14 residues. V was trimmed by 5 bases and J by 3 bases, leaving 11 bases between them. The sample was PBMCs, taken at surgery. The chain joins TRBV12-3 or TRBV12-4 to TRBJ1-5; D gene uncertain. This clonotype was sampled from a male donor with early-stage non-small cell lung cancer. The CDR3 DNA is TGTGCCAGCAGTAAAGGACGGGCCAATCAGCCCCAGCATTTT. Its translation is CASSKGRANQPQHF.